This TCR beta chain was documented in a study of blood T cell repertoires in COVID-19 (dated by TCRdb to the early 2020s). In terms of the full investigation: Samples from collaborators originated in the United States, Italy and Spain and spanned both the acute and convalescent phases of COVID-19. The material from the prospective study consisted of cDNA or gDNA derived from T cells, B-cell-depleted T cells, or PBMCs. Subjects who had been exposed to COVID-19, were actively infected with it, or had recovered from it provided the deeply sampled blood TCRbeta repertoires that made up the dataset. The repertoires were released in a freely available public database intended as a resource for research on the immune response to SARS-CoV-2. Samples were obtained from the ongoing ImmuneRACE study (first 160 participants) and from over 1,000 subjects provided by 6 global collaborators. The sample metadata nearly always contained a de-identified subject ID, COVID-19 status, age in years and sex. HLA class I and class II types, where available, came from metadata supplied by the sample provider rather than from assay-based typing.

In regard to this clone: Which antigen it targets is not known. No base quality values were provided; no much bigger clone lies one nucleotide off.

TCRbeta CDR3 regions were amplified from genomic DNA by means of the immunoSEQ Assay, a bias-controlled multiplex PCR. Regarding the original processing steps: The number of nucleated cells in each sample was estimated by amplification of reference gene primers within the assay. To quantify the absolute abundance of each unique TCRbeta CDR3 rearrangement, sequence reads were collapsed and filtered. For each sample, productive Simpson clonality was calculated as the square root of Simpson's diversity index over productive rearrangements. TCRdb took over this immuneACCESS table, retaining in-frame rearrangements with V and J assigned. Such tables are incomplete; in checked studies, under half of the missing clones stem from an unresolved V gene, and the remainder is unexplained. The V and J calls and clone size come from that table; D and trimming were worked out from the DNA. Across this sample there are 65,000 to 80,000 clones, with roughly four fifths seen only once. The ten largest clones add up to less than 25% of the sample.

General findings and caveats noted by the study authors: How much clinical and demographic metadata was included differed by source and by participant, and the metadata was provided uncurated.

Cut back by 2 bases and 0 bases, the V and J ends lie 12 bases apart. The CDR3 runs 15 residues from the cysteine to the phenylalanine. The retained sequence is limited to the CDR3, 45 bases, with the frame set at the first base. As encoded in the germline V gene (reference sequence), CDR1 is SGHNT while CDR2 is YYREEE. Whole blood was collected in K2EDTA tubes by collaborating institutions according to the institutions' own protocols. For TCRbeta analysis, collaborators shipped samples in one of three forms: frozen whole blood, isolated PBMCs, or DNA extracted from either of those sample types. This receptor was identified in a human donor in a cohort sampled during active COVID-19. The rearrangement combines TRBV5-4 with TRBJ2-7, with TRBD2 tentatively as D gene (5 bases match). Sequenced material: peripheral blood. The nucleotide sequence reads TGTGCCAGCAGCTTCGGCGGCACTAGCTCCTACGAGCAGTACTTC. Its protein is CASSFGGTSSYEQYF. Reference TRBV5-4 and TRBJ2-7 genes cover what lies past the CDR3, so the full variable domain is ETGVTQSPTHLIKTRGQQVTLRCSSQSGHNTVSWYQQALGQGPQFIFQYYREEENGRGNFPPRFSGLQFPNYSSELNVNALELDDSALYLCASSFGGTSSYEQYFGPGTRLTVT.